Included here is one T cell receptor beta chain sequence, with context. V lost 4 bases, J lost 4 bases, and 5 bases stayed unmatched. CDR3 length equals 15 residues. From germline, CDR1 is LNHDA and CDR2 SQIVND (reference sequence). The data were obtained in a study of control samples from healthy donors and cancer patients. Using immunoSEQ multiplex PCR, the repertoire was profiled, and TCRdb retains in-frame clones only, with some absent. Here the sample spans fewer than 500,000 clones, 90% being singletons. The chain uses TRBV19 and TRBJ2-1, with 9 bases aligning to TRBD1. Sequencing was carried out using PBMCs. The TCR originated in a man in his forties or fifties with head and neck cancer. The CDR3 sequence is CASSRQGGTYNEQFF. DNA for the CDR3: TGTGCCAGTAGTAGACAGGGGGGAACTTACAATGAGCAGTTCTTC.